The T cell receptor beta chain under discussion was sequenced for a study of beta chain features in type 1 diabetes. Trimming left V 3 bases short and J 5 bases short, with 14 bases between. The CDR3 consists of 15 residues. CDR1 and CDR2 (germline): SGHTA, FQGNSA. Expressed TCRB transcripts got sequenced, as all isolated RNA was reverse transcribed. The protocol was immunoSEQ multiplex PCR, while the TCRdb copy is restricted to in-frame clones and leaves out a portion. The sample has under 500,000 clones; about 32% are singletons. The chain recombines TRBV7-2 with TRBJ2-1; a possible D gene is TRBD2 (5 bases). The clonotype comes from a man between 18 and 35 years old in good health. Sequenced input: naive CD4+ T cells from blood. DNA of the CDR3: TGTGCCAGCAGCTTCATTTCTAGCAGCGACAATGAGCAGTTCTTC. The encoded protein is CASSFISSSDNEQFF.